Listed here are 15 T cell receptor beta chains from one sample, sequenced in a study of CD8+ T cells in alopecia areata. Investigators isolated RNA and reverse transcribed it into cDNA to act as the sequencing template. Only in-frame clones appear in the TCRdb table, and some are missing; sequencing was by immunoSEQ multiplex PCR. The sample comprises roughly 140,000 clones, less than 65% of which are singletons, and just over 35% rests with the top ten. The sample was CD8+ T cells sorted from blood. The source of these receptors is a human donor in good health.

The chain carries TRBV6-7 and TRBJ2-7, with D maybe TRBD1 (7 bases). TRBV6-7 falls under the ORF class, with uncertain function. The CDR3 has 13 amino acids. V lost 7 bases and J lost 5, with 15 bases in between. The CDR3 loop reads CASTQGGRDEQYF. In DNA form, the CDR3 reads TGTGCCAGCACTCAGGGGGGCCGGGACGAGCAGTACTTC.

This clone is termed medium-sized. The chain couples TRBV6-6 to TRBJ2-7, with D possibly matching TRBD2 (6 bases). The CDR3 runs 12 residues. Germline values: CDR1 MNHNY, CDR2 SVGAGI (reference sequence). V lost 5 bases and J lost 4, with 9 bases in between. CDR3 in DNA: TGTGCCAGCAGTCATGGGGGGTACGAGCAGTACTTC. This translates into CASSHGGYEQYF.

The rearrangement links TRBV30 to TRBJ2-7; 7 bases line up with TRBD1. With 0 bases clipped from V and 2 bases from J, the junction kept 4 bases outside the gene matches. The CDR3 extends over 14 amino acids. Germline loops: CDR1 GTSNPN, CDR2 SVGIG (reference sequence). CDR3 bases: TGTGCCTGGAGTGTAACAGGGGTCACCTACGAGCAGTACTTC. As protein: CAWSVTGVTYEQYF. Full variable domain (remainder filled in from reference TRBV30 and TRBJ2-7): SQTIHQWPATLVQPVGSPLSLECTVEGTSNPNLYWYRQAAGRGLQLLFYSVGIGQISSEVPQNLSASRPQDRQFILSSKKLLLSDSGFYLCAWSVTGVTYEQYFGPGTRLTVT.

The rearrangement uses TRBV27 and TRBJ2-2, with 11 bases aligning to TRBD2. Germline CDR1 is MNHEY and CDR2 is SMNVEV (reference sequence). The J segment lost 2 bases and the V segment lost 6 bases, leaving 2 bases of the junction unmatched. The CDR3 length is 15 residues. DNA of the CDR3: TGTGCCAGCAGGGGGACTAGCGGTAACACCGGGGAGCTGTTTTTT. Its protein is CASRGTSGNTGELFF.

The V call is TRBV9, the J call TRBJ1-5, with D hard to call. Germline V gives CDR1 SGDLS, CDR2 YYNGEE. The length of the CDR3 is 14 residues. V dropped 4 bases and J dropped 3 bases, with 11 bases sitting between them. The CDR3 DNA follows: TGTGCCAGCAGCCTTGCGGACGTCAATCAGCCCCAGCATTTT. Its translation is CASSLADVNQPQHF. Variable domain in full (rest from reference TRBV9 and TRBJ1-5): DSGVTQTPKHLITATGQRVTLRCSPRSGDLSVYWYQQSLDQGLQFLIQYYNGEERAKGNILERFSAQQFPDLHSELNLSSLELGDSALYFCASSLADVNQPQHFGDGTRLSIL.

The V and J genes are TRBV10-3 and TRBJ2-5, with 8 bases matching TRBD2. In germline, CDR1 is ENHRY, CDR2 SYGVKD. With 4 bases clipped from V and 5 bases from J, the junction kept 15 bases outside the gene matches. This CDR3 is built from 17 residues. The CDR3 region is CAISGDYVAGPRETQYF. In DNA form, the CDR3 reads TGTGCCATCAGTGGGGACTACGTAGCGGGGCCCCGGGAGACCCAGTACTTC.

The rearrangement uses TRBV7-9 and TRBJ2-5, with unresolved D. Per the germline V gene, CDR1 is SEHNR and CDR2 is FQNEAQ (reference sequence). The CDR3 covers 14 residues. V lost 3 bases and J 4 bases, leaving 12 bases between the germline ends. The CDR3 spells CASSFWPSGETQYF. CDR3 nucleotide sequence: TGTGCCAGCAGCTTCTGGCCGTCCGGAGAGACCCAGTACTTC. Supplemented by reference TRBV7-9 and TRBJ2-5, the full variable domain reads DTGVSQNPRHKITKRGQNVTFRCDPISEHNRLYWYRQTLGQGPEFLTYFQNEAQLEKSRLLSDRFSAERPKGSFSTLEIQRTEQGDSAMYLCASSFWPSGETQYFGPGTRLLVL.

The V gene is TRBV13, the J gene TRBJ1-5; D possibly corresponds to TRBD1 (5 bases). Trimming removed 5 bases at V and 7 bases at J, with 18 bases between. CDR1 is PRHDT, CDR2 FYEKMQ, per germline (reference sequence). The CDR3 has 15 residues. The CDR3 DNA reads TGTGCCAGCAGCAAAGGTATAGGGCGGGGGCAGCCCCAGCATTTT. Its protein is CASSKGIGRGQPQHF.

This chain uses TRBV5-6 with TRBJ2-6; D ambiguous. Germline V gene lookup returns CDR1 SGHDT and CDR2 YYEEEE. This CDR3 comprises 14 residues. Between the trimmed V and J ends, which lost 2 bases and 2 bases, there was a span of 5 bases. The DNA for the CDR3 is TGTGCCAGCAGCTTAGAAGCTGGGGCCAACGTCCTGACTTTC. Protein product: CASSLEAGANVLTF.

This clone turned up a few times. This chain's CDR3 is CSVGTRQGASGANVLTF. The CDR3 DNA follows: TGCAGCGTTGGTACCAGACAGGGGGCTAGTGGGGCCAACGTCCTGACTTTC. V is TRBV29-1 and J is TRBJ2-6; 10 bases match TRBD1. V trimming: 4 bases; J trimming: 3 bases; junction bases outside the gene matches: 9. The length of the CDR3 is 17 residues. The V gene's germline CDR1 is SQVTM and CDR2 ANQGSEA.

The chain uses TRBV9 and TRBJ2-1; the D gene is possibly TRBD2 (7 bases). This CDR3 comprises 15 residues. Germline CDR1 reads SGDLS; CDR2 reads YYNGEE. The V end lost 1 base, the J end lost 6 bases, and 14 bases lay between the germline ends. This CDR3 is CASSVSGGGGNEQFF. The CDR3 DNA reads as TGTGCCAGCAGCGTATCTGGGGGAGGGGGCAATGAGCAGTTCTTC.

Comment on this clone: Other DNA sequences within the sample encode an identical CDR3. This chain joins TRBV29-1 and TRBJ2-7; the D is unclear. The CDR3 runs to 11 residues. In germline, CDR1 is SQVTM, CDR2 ANQGSEA. Trimming left V 6 bases short and J 4 bases short, with 10 bases between. The CDR3 DNA follows: TGCAGCGTGCTCGAGAGTTACGAGCAGTACTTC. This sequence encodes CSVLESYEQYF.

The gene calls are TRBV11-2 and TRBJ2-3; D call uncertain. V gave up 3 bases and J gave up 3 bases, with 13 bases separating them. This CDR3 region has 15 residues. Germline V gene data show CDR1 as SGHAT and CDR2 as FQNNGV. The CDR3 loop is CASSFSAHKTDTQYF. The DNA of the CDR3 is TGTGCCAGCAGCTTTTCGGCTCACAAGACAGATACGCAGTATTTT.

V usage is TRBV29-1 and J usage is TRBJ2-1; D is undetermined. CDR3 size: 13 residues. The germline gives CDR1 SQVTM, CDR2 ANQGSEA. The V end lost 2 bases, the J end lost 4 bases, and 9 bases lay between the germline ends. The CDR3 nucleotides are TGCAGCGTTGAACGGCCTCCGTACAATGAGCAGTTCTTC. It yields the protein CSVERPPYNEQFF.

This rearrangement joins TRBV9 to TRBJ2-7; D may be TRBD2 (7 bases). Germline values: CDR1 SGDLS, CDR2 YYNGEE. V gave up 0 bases and J gave up 3 bases, with 10 bases separating them. The CDR3 covers 14 residues. The CDR3 loop is CASSVEGEGYEQYF. CDR3 nucleotide sequence: TGTGCCAGCAGCGTAGAGGGGGAGGGCTACGAGCAGTACTTC.